Listed here are 28 T cell receptor beta chains from one sample, sequenced in a study of T-cell memory formation after mild COVID-19. TCRdb fed the 5' RACE reads into MiXCR, producing one record per CDR3 protein. The sample holds some 290,000 distinct CDR3 sequences; roughly 15% are singletons and the top ten take around a fifth. The specimen was PBMCs or a T cell subset sorted from them (not recorded which). These receptors were obtained from a man between 18 and 29 years old who had mild COVID-19 (a few samples of this study predate the infection). Cell type and time point are not known.

This chain joins TRBV5-6 and TRBJ2-7, with 11 bases identical to TRBD2. Per germline, CDR1 SGHDT and CDR2 YYEEEE. The CDR3 sequence is 16 residues long. J gave up 6 bases and V 4 bases, and 12 bases lay outside the gene matches. The CDR3 bases are TGTGCCAGCAGCCCCCGGACTAGCGGGTCCTGGGGCGAGCAGTACTTC. It is translated as CASSPRTSGSWGEQYF.

This clonotype was counted between two and nine times. The V and J genes are TRBV12-3 or TRBV12-4 and TRBJ1-1, with a possible D match to TRBD1 (5 bases). The ends were cut back, 3 bases at V and 10 bases at J, with 15 bases in the middle. This CDR3 is built from 13 residues. The CDR3: CASSLWGELGAFF. DNA for the CDR3: TGTGCCAGCAGTTTGTGGGGGGAGTTGGGAGCTTTCTTT.

V and J are TRBV7-8 and TRBJ2-7; D is perhaps TRBD1 (6 bases). CDR1 is SGHVS and CDR2 is FQNEAQ in the germline V gene. The length of the CDR3 is 14 residues. Trimming pared 5 bases from V and 3 bases from J, leaving 14 bases between. The CDR3 loop reads CASSKRDNHYEQYV. The CDR3 bases are TGTGCCAGCAGCAAAAGGGACAATCACTACGAGCAGTACGTC.

This clonotype appeared a few times. The chain has TRBV7-9 and TRBJ2-7; no reliable D call. Germline CDR1 is SEHNR and CDR2 is FQNEAQ (reference sequence). CDR3 size: 11 residues. V was cut by 7 bases and J by 7 bases, with 11 bases left in between. The CDR3 here is CASKSNREQYF. CDR3 sequence (DNA): TGTGCCAGCAAGAGCAATCGGGAGCAGTACTTC.

This clonotype was counted only a few times. V gene TRBV7-6 combines with J gene TRBJ1-1; D is uncertain. The CDR3 covers 15 residues. Germline assignment: CDR1 SGHVS and CDR2 FNYEAQ. The germline V and J ends were trimmed by 1 base and 1 base, with 10 bases remaining between them. As DNA, the CDR3 is TGTGCCAGCAGCTTAGTCCCACCCTGGAACACTGAAGCTTTCTTT. Translation: CASSLVPPWNTEAFF.

This clonotype was counted ten times or more. The genes are TRBV12-3 or TRBV12-4 and TRBJ2-3, with TRBD2 identical over 10 bases. CDR3 length: 15 amino acids. The ends lost 6 bases at V and 0 bases at J; junction bases unmatched: 3. CDR3 protein: CASRRTSGSTDTQYF. The CDR3 nucleotides are TGTGCCAGCAGGCGGACTAGCGGCAGCACAGATACGCAGTATTTT.

Only a few counts were recorded for this clonotype. The chain carries TRBV10-2 and TRBJ2-7; D perhaps matches TRBD2 (6 bases). This CDR3 contains 15 residues. Between the trimmed V and J ends, which lost 0 bases and 2 bases, there was a span of 11 bases. In germline, CDR1 is WSHSY, CDR2 SAAADI. The CDR3 sequence is CASSESGGDAYEQYF. CDR3 sequence (DNA): TGCGCCAGCAGTGAGTCGGGCGGGGACGCCTACGAGCAGTACTTC.

The CDR3 reads CASRPTGGDYGYTF. CDR3 coding DNA: TGTGCCAGCAGGCCGACAGGGGGTGACTATGGCTACACCTTC. The V gene is TRBV7-2, the J gene TRBJ1-2, with 9 bases identical to TRBD1. CDR1 is SGHTA and CDR2 is FQGNSA in the germline V gene. After removal of 6 bases from V and 3 bases from J, the junction contained 5 bases not matched to a gene. The CDR3 extends over 14 amino acids.

The genes are TRBV5-6 and TRBJ1-2; D is undetermined. Looked up from germline, CDR1 is SGHDT and CDR2 is YYEEEE. The CDR3 length is 13 residues. Trimming pared 0 bases from V and 2 bases from J, leaving 5 bases between. CDR3 coding DNA: TGTGCCAGCAGCTTGGAAGAGAACTATGGCTACACCTTC. Amino acid sequence: CASSLEENYGYTF.

The chain links TRBV7-2 to TRBJ2-5; no reliable D call. V was clipped by 5 bases and J by 5 bases, with 9 bases between them. The CDR3 extends over 12 amino acids. Germline CDR1 and CDR2: SGHTA and FQGNSA. This CDR3 reads CASSGVGETQYF. In DNA form, the CDR3 reads TGTGCCAGCAGCGGGGTTGGGGAGACCCAGTACTTC.

The chain has TRBV7-2 and TRBJ1-2, with D maybe TRBD1 (5 bases). This CDR3 comprises 14 residues. V was clipped by 4 bases and J by 2 bases, with 11 bases between them. Germline values: CDR1 SGHTA, CDR2 FQGNSA. The CDR3 region is CASSSWGGNYGYTF. In DNA, the CDR3 is TGTGCCAGCAGCTCCTGGGGGGGAAACTATGGCTACACCTTC.

The chain recombines TRBV29-1 with TRBJ2-5, with D perhaps matching TRBD2 (7 bases). There are 15 residues in the CDR3. Trimming left V 1 base short and J 5 bases short, with 17 bases between. Germline values: CDR1 SQVTM, CDR2 ANQGSEA. CDR3 sequence reads: CSVEVGGGAKETQYF. Here the CDR3 DNA reads TGCAGCGTTGAAGTTGGTGGGGGGGCCAAGGAGACCCAGTACTTC.

The V and J genes are TRBV6-5 and TRBJ2-2; possibly TRBD2 for D (6 bases). CDR3 length equals 16 residues. Trimming pared 6 bases from V and 3 bases from J, leaving 17 bases between. The germline CDR1 and CDR2 sequences are MNHEY and SVGAGI. CDR3 amino acids: CASSHREPSYTGELFF. CDR3 sequence (DNA): TGTGCCAGCAGCCACCGGGAGCCCTCGTACACCGGGGAGCTGTTTTTT.

Only a few counts were recorded for this clonotype. DNA of the CDR3: TGTGCCAGCAGTACCGGGGCTCTGAGCAATCAGCCCCAGCATTTT. The encoded protein is CASSTGALSNQPQHF. The rearrangement uses TRBV12-3 or TRBV12-4 and TRBJ1-5, with a possible D match to TRBD1 (5 bases). This CDR3 region has 15 residues. V gave up 5 bases and J gave up 1 base, with 12 bases separating them.

This clonotype showed up just a few times. This chain connects TRBV3-1 to TRBJ2-3, with 8 bases that match TRBD2. The CDR3 sequence is 17 residues long. The germline V gene encodes CDR1 LGHDT and CDR2 YNNKEL (reference sequence). V was clipped by 2 bases and J by 4 bases; unmatched bases: 11. The CDR3 DNA sequence: TGTGCCAGCAGCCAAAGATACGGGGGGGCCTTTTCAGATACGCAGTATTTT. It translates to CASSQRYGGAFSDTQYF.

This clonotype was observed a few times. The chain is built from TRBV4-2 and TRBJ2-7, with D possibly being TRBD1 (6 bases). This CDR3 spans 17 amino acids. Trimming removed 1 base at V and 3 bases at J, with 19 bases between. Looked up from germline, CDR1 is LGHNA and CDR2 is YNFKEQ. The CDR3 here is CASSQAILGGTHYEQYF. The DNA for the CDR3 is TGTGCCAGCAGCCAAGCCATTCTGGGTGGGACACACTACGAGCAGTACTTC.

CDR3 nucleotides: TGTGCCAGCAGTGAAGCAACCTTTCAAGAGACCCAGTACTTC. Translating gives CASSEATFQETQYF. The chain employs TRBV2 and TRBJ2-5; D remains ambiguous. In germline, CDR1 is SNHLY, CDR2 FYNNEI. V was shortened by 0 bases and J by 2 bases, with 7 bases between the two germline ends. The CDR3 contains 14 residues.

This clonotype showed up just a few times. The chain combines TRBV9 with TRBJ2-7; a weak D match, TRBD2 (7 bases). V shed 0 bases and J shed 4 bases, with 14 bases lying between them. The CDR3 sequence is 15 residues long. The germline CDR1 and CDR2 sequences are SGDLS and YYNGEE. CDR3 sequence reads: CASSVDAGAGYEQYF. Written as DNA, the CDR3 is TGTGCCAGCAGCGTAGACGCGGGGGCGGGGTACGAGCAGTACTTC.

The chain uses TRBV10-3 and TRBJ2-5; D could derive from TRBD1 or TRBD2 (6 bases each). Trimming took 0 bases from V and 1 from J, leaving 12 bases between them. CDR3 length: 16 amino acids. CDR1 and CDR2 from the germline V gene are ENHRY and SYGVKD. CDR3 sequence: CAISESSRGPQETQYF. The CDR3 nucleotides read TGTGCCATCAGTGAGTCGAGTCGGGGGCCCCAAGAGACCCAGTACTTC.

The chain joins TRBV11-2 to TRBJ2-5; TRBD1 aligns across 8 bases. The CDR3 extends over 14 amino acids. After removal of 2 bases from V and 6 bases from J, the junction contained 5 bases not matched to a gene. CDR1 is SGHAT, CDR2 FQNNGV, per germline. DNA of the CDR3: TGTGCCAGCAGCTTACCGAACAGGGGGAAGACCCAGTACTTC. This translates into CASSLPNRGKTQYF.

On this clonotype itself: At one end, the junction sequence differs from germline, possibly due to a read error. The chain employs TRBV27 and TRBJ1-4, with 7 bases matching TRBD1. Germline V gene lookup returns CDR1 MNHEY and CDR2 SMNVEV (reference sequence). There are 20 residues in the CDR3. This CDR3 is CSSSPWPFPGYRGTNEKLFF. The CDR3 nucleotides are TGTTCCAGCAGTCCTTGGCCTTTTCCCGGGTACAGGGGAACTAATGAAAAACTGTTTTTT.

V is TRBV6-5 and J is TRBJ2-3; TRBD2 might be the D (5 bases). The CDR3 sequence is 15 residues long. Germline values: CDR1 MNHEY, CDR2 SVGAGI. The V end lost 0 bases, the J end lost 0 bases, and 7 bases lay between the germline ends. The CDR3 is CASSYSTGSTDTQYF. Here the CDR3 DNA reads TGTGCCAGCAGTTACTCGACGGGGAGCACAGATACGCAGTATTTT.

The chain employs TRBV19 and TRBJ2-1; the D gene is possibly TRBD2 (7 bases). V lost 4 bases, J lost 4 bases, and 20 bases lay in between. Germline assignment: CDR1 LNHDA and CDR2 SQIVND (reference sequence). The CDR3 runs 17 residues. The CDR3 spells CASSKRHRGGFYNEQFF. For the CDR3, the DNA is TGTGCCAGTAGTAAACGGCATAGGGGGGGGTTTTACAATGAGCAGTTCTTC.

This clonotype was recorded a few times. The gene calls are TRBV19 and TRBJ2-1; TRBD2 might be the D (7 bases). This CDR3 spans 14 amino acids. V was trimmed by 7 bases and J by 2 bases, leaving 12 bases between them. Per the germline V gene, CDR1 is LNHDA and CDR2 is SQIVND (reference sequence). For the CDR3, the DNA is TGTGCCAGTACCCCCGGGGGGCCCTACAATGAGCAGTTCTTC. As protein: CASTPGGPYNEQFF.

In its sample, this clonotype was seen a few times. The V gene is TRBV7-9, the J gene TRBJ1-2; 7 bases agree with TRBD1. CDR1 and CDR2 from the germline V gene are SEHNR and FQNEAQ (reference sequence). J was trimmed by 2 bases and V by 5 bases; bases with no gene match: 5. The length of the CDR3 is 14 residues. The CDR3 loop reads CASSAPGGNYGYTF. The DNA for the CDR3 is TGTGCCAGCAGCGCTCCAGGGGGGAACTATGGCTACACCTTC.

The sample holds a few counts of this clonotype. V gene TRBV11-2 combines with J gene TRBJ2-1, with D possibly being TRBD1 (6 bases). CDR1 and CDR2 from the germline V gene are SGHAT and FQNNGV. The length of the CDR3 is 11 residues. Trimming took 0 bases from V and 15 from J, leaving 9 bases between them. The CDR3 DNA sequence: TGTGCCAGCAGCTTAGACAGGGGTAGGTTCTTC. Translating it yields CASSLDRGRFF.

This rearrangement joins TRBV12-3 or TRBV12-4 to TRBJ2-5; TRBD2 is a possible D gene (5 bases). Trimming took off 7 bases at V and 2 bases at J, with 17 bases between the two ends. The length of the CDR3 is 15 residues. CDR3 region: CASNGVRCGQETQYF. The CDR3 DNA sequence: TGTGCCAGCAACGGGGTCAGATGTGGGCAAGAGACCCAGTACTTC.

The chain uses TRBV23-1 and TRBJ2-2; D ambiguous. TRBV23-1 is identified as an open reading frame with a role that is uncertain. The V end lost 5 bases, the J end lost 1 base, and 11 bases lay between the germline ends. This CDR3 comprises 15 residues. The CDR3 region has the DNA TGCGCCAGCAGTAATAGACGGAGGAACACCGGGGAGCTGTTTTTT. This encodes CASSNRRRNTGELFF.